The source of this TCR beta chain is a study of T cell responses to AZD1222 COVID-19 vaccine (TCRdb year 2021). Regarding the research as a whole: Because spike-specific TCR depth and breadth did not differ between the two schedules, AZD1222 recipients who got a second dose at roughly 4 weeks were pooled with those who got a second dose at roughly 12 weeks. A total of approximately 230 trial participants underwent TCR sequencing, of whom approximately 210 received two doses of AZD1222 and around 26 received two doses of the MenACWY control vaccine. Trial participants were enrolled into age subgroups of 18-55, 56-69 and 70-plus years, which contained around 150, 28 and 57 TCR-sequenced participants, respectively.

The CDR3 regions of human TCRbeta chains were analyzed by immunosequencing. Per the original workflow: TCRs in the repertoires were matched against a reference library of SARS-CoV-2-specific TCRs that had been generated with the MIRA antigen-specificity platform. Breadth was defined as the fraction of unique TCRs that were SARS-CoV-2-associated, and depth was defined as the fraction of total T cells that were SARS-CoV-2-associated. Each spike-specific TCR was assigned to its reactive spike region and to a CD4 or CD8 class using the MIRA data. Log10-transformed breadth and depth values were compared by one-way ANOVA with Sidak's multiple comparisons tests. TCRdb stores this immuneACCESS table with in-frame sequences only. Part of the clones is absent; in the studies checked, under half of the shortfall reflects unresolved V genes, and no reason is known for the rest. That table is the source of V, J and clone size, and D and trimming were worked out from the DNA. The sample table lists 150,000 to 200,000 clones, just over 85% of them with a count of one. Around 8% of the sample comes from the top ten.

Explained via the paper, the time point label denotes: baseline before first vaccination. The vaccinee samples were drawn from two UK trials, COV001 and COV002, one of which was a single-blind randomized controlled phase 2/3 trial testing AZD1222 (ChAdOx1 nCoV-19) in healthy adults. For TCRbeta chain sequencing, PBMC samples from trial participants were taken at day 0 and at day 28 after the second dose. The paper's findings and limits, for the study overall: Reportedly, close to half of the unique spike-specific TCRs recognized epitopes lying outside the regions that are mutated in the B.1.351 and B.1.1.7 variants. Participants were mostly white British and included more females than males, and it was suggested by the authors that clonal diversity may have been underestimated. After two AZD1222 doses, both the breadth and the depth of spike-specific TCRs were significantly higher than at day 0 and than in MenACWY recipients. The 56-69-year group was small, and its depth increase did not reach significance, likely because of low power. Only five to seven AZD1222 recipients were SARS-CoV-2 seropositive at baseline, limiting conclusions about previously exposed vaccinees. Because no day 14 peak-response samples were available, the repertoires could be characterized only after the peak T cell response. CD4 TCRs associated with the vaccine covered the entire spike protein, and the dominant responses were in regions 160-218 and 743-854.

In regard to this clone: No antigen is known for it. Base qualities are not provided; no much larger clone lies one nucleotide away.

The source was peripheral blood, collected on day 0 of AZD1222 vaccination. This clonotype originated in an adult in good health.

The base sequence is TGTGCCAGCAGCCCCACCAGGGGGTGGGGTGAAAAACTGTTTTTT. The encoded protein is CASSPTRGWGEKLFF. The sequence is built from TRBV14 and TRBJ1-4; 7 nucleotides in the junction match TRBD1. The CDR3 covers 15 residues, taking in both the cysteine and the phenylalanine. The kept DNA is CDR3 alone, 45 bases in frame from the first base. CDR1 and CDR2, per the germline V gene, are SGHDN and FVKESK. V loses 4 bases at its end and J loses 7 bases; junction bases beyond the gene matches: 9.